This T cell receptor (beta chain) was documented in a study of shared clonotypes between healthy human individuals. Study-level results: Genetic and exposure-history diversity was limited by the few donors. The sharing of 4.5% to 6.5% of naive CD4 clonotypes was seen across a handful of donors. The study's rarefaction showed incomplete sorted-subset sequencing despite large depth.

Healthy adults negative for HIV, lacking recent acute infections or vaccinations, served as donors. Repertoires were generated with immunoSEQ multiplex PCR, while TCRdb's copy carries only in-frame clones and drops some. The sample yields approximately 1.5 million clones, under 99% seen once. The CDR3 consists of 15 residues. The germline V and J ends were trimmed by 6 bases and 3 bases, with 18 bases remaining between them. Germline V lookup: CDR1 MNHEY, CDR2 SVGAGI. As concerns this clone: What it recognizes is unknown.

The sequenced material came from naive CD4+ T cells sorted from blood. Stated subset: CD45RA+ positively selected. The chain links TRBV6-5 to TRBJ2-7; D might be TRBD2 (6 bases). This receptor was taken from a man aged 30 to 45 in good health. The CDR3 loop is CASSSPGDSIYEQYF. The CDR3 DNA sequence: TGTGCCAGCAGCTCGCCCGGGGACTCAATCTACGAGCAGTACTTC.